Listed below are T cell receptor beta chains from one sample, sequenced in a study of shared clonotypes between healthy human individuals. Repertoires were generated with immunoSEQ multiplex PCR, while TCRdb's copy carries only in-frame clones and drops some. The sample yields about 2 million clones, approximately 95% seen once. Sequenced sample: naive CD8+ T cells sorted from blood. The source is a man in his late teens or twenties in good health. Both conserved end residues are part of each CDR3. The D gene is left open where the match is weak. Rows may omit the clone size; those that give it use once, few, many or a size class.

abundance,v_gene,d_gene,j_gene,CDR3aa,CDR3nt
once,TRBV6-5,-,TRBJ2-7,CASSYSSAYEQYF,TGTGCCAGCAGTTACTCGTCGGCCTACGAGCAGTACTTC
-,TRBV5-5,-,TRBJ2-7,CASMDGTYEQYF,TGTGCCAGCATGGACGGAACCTACGAGCAGTACTTC
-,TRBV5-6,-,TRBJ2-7,CASSLGGRFYEQYF,TGTGCCAGCAGCTTGGGGGGCCGATTCTACGAGCAGTACTTC
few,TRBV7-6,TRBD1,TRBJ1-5,CASSWGQDQPQHF,TGTGCCAGCAGCTGGGGACAGGATCAGCCCCAGCATTTT
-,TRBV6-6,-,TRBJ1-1,CASSYSHIHLETEAFF,TGTGCCAGCAGTTACTCCCATATTCATCTTGAGACTGAAGCTTTCTTT
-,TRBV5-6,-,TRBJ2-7,CASSADSNYEQYF,TGTGCCAGCAGCGCAGACAGCAACTACGAGCAGTACTTC
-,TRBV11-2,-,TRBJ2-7,CASSLEDYEQYF,TGTGCCAGCAGCTTAGAAGACTACGAGCAGTACTTC
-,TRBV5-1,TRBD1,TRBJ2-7,CASSPVGQGSYEQYF,TGCGCCAGCAGCCCGGTAGGACAGGGGTCCTACGAGCAGTACTTC
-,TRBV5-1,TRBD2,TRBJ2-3,CASSLDGGAPDTQYF,TGCGCCAGCAGCTTGGACGGGGGGGCGCCTGATACGCAGTATTTT
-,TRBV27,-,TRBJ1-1,CASSLFSGDTEAFF,TGTGCCAGCAGTTTGTTTTCAGGGGACACTGAAGCTTTCTTT
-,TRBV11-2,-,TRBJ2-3,CASSLLSHTDTQYF,TGTGCCAGCAGCTTATTAAGCCACACAGATACGCAGTATTTT
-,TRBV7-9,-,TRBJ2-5,CASSVLGAGGETQYF,TGTGCCAGCAGTGTGCTGGGGGCCGGGGGAGAGACCCAGTACTTC
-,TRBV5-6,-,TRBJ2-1,CASRSGTIFNEQFF,TGTGCCAGCAGGTCAGGTACTATCTTCAATGAGCAGTTCTTC
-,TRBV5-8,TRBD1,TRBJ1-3,CASSTRDSSGNTIYF,TGTGCCAGCAGCACTCGGGACAGCTCTGGAAACACCATATATTTT
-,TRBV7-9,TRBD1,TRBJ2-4,CASQTGVGNIQYF,TGTGCCAGCCAAACAGGGGTCGGAAACATTCAGTACTTC
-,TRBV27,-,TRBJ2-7,CASSFAVATYEQYF,TGTGCCAGCAGTTTCGCAGTTGCAACCTACGAGCAGTACTTC
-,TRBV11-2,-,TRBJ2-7,CASSSPGPFYEQYF,TGTGCCAGCAGCAGCCCGGGACCCTTCTACGAGCAGTACTTC
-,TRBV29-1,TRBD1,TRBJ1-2,CSVRTGEDGYTF,TGCAGCGTCCGGACAGGGGAAGATGGCTACACCTTC
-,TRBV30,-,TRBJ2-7,CAWRDPGESYEQYF,TGTGCCTGGAGGGACCCGGGAGAATCTTACGAGCAGTACTTC
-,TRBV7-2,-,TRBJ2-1,CASSQYTGARELFVDEQFF,TGTGCCAGCAGCCAATATACGGGGGCGCGGGAGCTTTTTGTTGATGAGCAGTTCTTC
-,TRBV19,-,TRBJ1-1,CASSIQGNTEAFF,TGTGCCAGTAGTATCCAGGGGAACACTGAAGCTTTCTTT
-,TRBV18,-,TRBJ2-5,CASSPPVEETQYF,TGTGCCAGCTCACCACCGGTCGAGGAGACCCAGTACTTC
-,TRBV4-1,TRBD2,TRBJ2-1,CASSQGAGSGSYNEQFF,TGCGCCAGCAGCCAAGGGGCAGGTAGCGGGAGTTACAATGAGCAGTTCTTC
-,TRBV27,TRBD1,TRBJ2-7,CASSLTGDEQYF,TGTGCCAGCAGTCTCACAGGGGACGAGCAGTACTTC
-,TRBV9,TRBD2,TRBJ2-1,CASSVALASAYNEQFF,TGTGCCAGCAGCGTAGCACTAGCGAGCGCTTACAATGAGCAGTTCTTC
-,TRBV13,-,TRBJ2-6,CASSLVPGWAGGGANVLTF,TGTGCCAGCAGCTTAGTACCTGGTTGGGCCGGAGGAGGGGCCAACGTCCTGACTTTC
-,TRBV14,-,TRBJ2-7,CASSQLEGSLYEQYF,TGTGCCAGCAGCCAACTCGAGGGATCGCTCTACGAGCAGTACTTC
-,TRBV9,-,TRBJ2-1,CASSPGGGGGSYNEQFF,TGTGCCAGCAGCCCAGGCGGAGGGGGAGGCTCCTACAATGAGCAGTTCTTC
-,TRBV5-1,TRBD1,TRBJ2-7,CASSLDWGTGDEQYF,TGCGCCAGCAGCTTGGATTGGGGAACAGGGGACGAGCAGTACTTC
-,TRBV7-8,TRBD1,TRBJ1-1,CASSLQGAGEAFF,TGTGCCAGCAGCTTACAGGGGGCCGGTGAAGCTTTCTTT
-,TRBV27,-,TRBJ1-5,CASSPGQAGWQPQHF,TGTGCCAGCAGTCCGGGCCAGGCGGGGTGGCAGCCCCAGCATTTT
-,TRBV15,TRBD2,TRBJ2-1,CATSRLQGGGNEQFF,TGTGCCACCAGCAGACTCCAGGGCGGGGGAAATGAGCAGTTCTTC
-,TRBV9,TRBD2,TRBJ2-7,CASSPSGSPSYEQYF,TGTGCCAGCAGCCCCAGCGGGAGTCCGTCCTACGAGCAGTACTTC
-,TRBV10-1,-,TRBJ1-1,CASSVGKFTEAFF,TGCGCCAGCAGTGTTGGGAAGTTCACTGAAGCTTTCTTT
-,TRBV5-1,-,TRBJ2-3,CASSLGAADTQYF,TGCGCCAGCAGCTTGGGAGCGGCAGATACGCAGTATTTT
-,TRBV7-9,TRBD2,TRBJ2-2,CASSSSPRLAIGELFF,TGTGCCAGCAGCTCCTCCCCGAGACTAGCAATCGGGGAGCTGTTTTTT
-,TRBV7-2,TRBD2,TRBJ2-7,CASSYASGTYEQYF,TGTGCCAGCAGCTATGCTAGCGGTACCTACGAGCAGTACTTC
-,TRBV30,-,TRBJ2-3,CAWSVIGPLDTQYF,TGTGCCTGGAGTGTGATAGGGCCTTTAGATACGCAGTATTTT
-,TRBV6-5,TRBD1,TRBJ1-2,CASSPTGAGGYTF,TGTGCCAGCAGTCCAACAGGGGCGGGGGGCTACACCTTC
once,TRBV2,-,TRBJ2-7,CASSEWDYEQYF,TGTGCCAGCAGTGAGTGGGACTACGAGCAGTACTTC
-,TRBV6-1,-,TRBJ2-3,CANSHFSTDTQYF,TGTGCCAACTCGCACTTTAGCACAGATACGCAGTATTTT
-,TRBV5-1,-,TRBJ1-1,CASSVSTEAFF,TGCGCCAGCAGCGTTTCCACTGAAGCTTTCTTT
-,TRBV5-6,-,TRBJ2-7,CASSLEAYEQYF,TGTGCCAGCAGCTTGGAGGCTTACGAGCAGTACTTC
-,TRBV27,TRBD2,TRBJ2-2,CASSFSLAGAGGELFF,TGTGCCAGCAGTTTTTCGCTAGCGGGAGCCGGTGGGGAGCTGTTTTTT
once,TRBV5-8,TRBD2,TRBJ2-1,CAGRRLAGDEQFF,TGTGCCGGAAGAAGACTAGCGGGAGATGAGCAGTTCTTC
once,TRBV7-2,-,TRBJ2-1,CASSSWLAYNDEQFF,TGTGCCAGCAGTTCTTGGCTGGCCTACAATGATGAGCAGTTCTTC
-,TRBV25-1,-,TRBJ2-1,CASSAAHLGEQFF,TGTGCCAGCAGTGCAGCGCATCTGGGTGAGCAGTTCTTC
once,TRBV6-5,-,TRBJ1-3,CASSYSGPGNTIYF,TGTGCCAGCAGTTACTCGGGACCTGGAAACACCATATATTTT
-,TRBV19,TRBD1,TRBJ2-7,CASSLGTEGVGYEQYF,TGTGCCAGTAGTCTTGGGACAGAAGGCGTAGGCTACGAGCAGTACTTC
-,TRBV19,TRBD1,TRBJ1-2,CASNQGAAGYTF,TGTGCCAGTAATCAGGGGGCCGCTGGCTACACCTTC
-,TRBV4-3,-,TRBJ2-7,CASSPTLERASYEQYF,TGCGCCAGCAGCCCGACTTTGGAGCGGGCCTCCTACGAGCAGTACTTC
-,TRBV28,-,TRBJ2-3,CASEAGTDTQYF,TGTGCCAGCGAAGCAGGGACAGATACGCAGTATTTT
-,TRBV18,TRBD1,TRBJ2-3,CASSLDRGHEGTQYF,TGTGCCAGCTCATTGGACAGGGGGCATGAAGGTACGCAGTATTTT
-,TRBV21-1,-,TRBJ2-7,CASSKVETSGIPYEQYF,TGTGCCAGCAGCAAAGTAGAGACTAGCGGGATTCCCTACGAGCAGTACTTC
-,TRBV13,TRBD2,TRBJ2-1,CASSPLAGGINEQFF,TGTGCCAGCAGCCCTCTAGCGGGAGGGATCAATGAGCAGTTCTTC
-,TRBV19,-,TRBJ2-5,CASSIAAVQETQYF,TGTGCCAGTAGTATAGCGGCAGTACAAGAGACCCAGTACTTC
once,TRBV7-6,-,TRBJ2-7,CASSPTGSISSYEQYF,TGTGCCAGCAGCCCGACAGGATCAATTAGCTCCTACGAGCAGTACTTC
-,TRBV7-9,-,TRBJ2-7,CASSESYEQYF,TGTGCCAGCAGCGAATCCTACGAGCAGTACTTC
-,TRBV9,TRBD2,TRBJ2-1,CASSVSSGGAYNEQFF,TGTGCCAGCAGCGTGTCTAGCGGGGGAGCCTACAATGAGCAGTTCTTC
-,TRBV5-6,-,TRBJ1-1,CASSGNTEAFF,TGTGCCAGCAGCGGGAACACTGAAGCTTTCTTT